This entry lists 32 T cell receptor beta chains sequenced from one sample in a study of vaccination and CD4 T cells after COVID-19. Indicated treatment: approximately nine-day PBMC culture with coronavirus spike peptide pools or control peptides (ViraFEST assay). An Oncomine TCR Beta short-read assay was used to sequence the DNA from cultured CD4+ T cells. Each CDR3 protein gets one entry after TCRdb re-called the PCR reads with MiXCR. The data contain approximately 12,000 distinct CDR3 sequences, around 53% of them singletons. For these TCRs, the target antigens are not known. Material: CD4+ T cells from blood, cultured in vitro. All receptors come from a human donor who had recovered from COVID-19.

The V gene is TRBV23-1, the J gene TRBJ1-1; D unclear. TRBV23-1 qualifies as an ORF whose function is uncertain. The CDR3 is 17 residues long. V lost 6 bases to trimming and J lost 1 base, with 21 bases between them. The CDR3 DNA is TGCGCCAGCAGCCCCACTTACGAACACAGAGCGAACACTGAAGCTTTCTTT. It codes for CASSPTYEHRANTEAFF.

A single count supports this clonotype. This chain uses TRBV6-1 with TRBJ2-7; D is unresolved. Germline V gene lookup returns CDR1 MNHNS and CDR2 SASEGT. Trimming shortened V by 2 bases and J by 7 bases, and 15 bases separated the two germline ends. CDR3 length equals 14 residues. Written as DNA, the CDR3 is TGTGCCAGCAGTGAAAGTGGGCAGCGCAGGGAGCAGTACTTC. It specifies CASSESGQRREQYF.

The chain has TRBV28 and TRBJ2-5; D unresolved. CDR3 length: 14 residues. Germline-derived CDR1 and CDR2 are MDHEN and SYDVKM. V shed 2 bases and J shed 4 bases, with 11 bases lying between them. The CDR3 DNA reads TGTGCCAGCAGTTTACTAGGATACGGAGAGACCCAGTACTTC. Protein sequence: CASSLLGYGETQYF.

This clonotype appeared a few times. The J gene is TRBJ2-7, the V gene TRBV6-5, with a possible D match to TRBD1 (6 bases). V was cut by 4 bases and J by 0 bases, with 16 bases left in between. The CDR3 extends over 16 amino acids. Germline V lookup: CDR1 MNHEY, CDR2 SVGAGI. The CDR3 region is CASSFAPDSISYEQYF. Written as DNA, the CDR3 is TGTGCCAGCAGTTTTGCCCCGGACAGTATCTCCTACGAGCAGTACTTC.

This clonotype was counted a single time. The gene calls are TRBV20-1 and TRBJ2-2; 9 positions match TRBD1. The J segment lost 4 bases and the V segment lost 0 bases, leaving 12 bases of the junction unmatched. In germline, CDR1 is DFQATT, CDR2 SNEGSKA (reference sequence). The CDR3 totals 18 residues. The chain's CDR3 is CSARDAVTGGRSTGELFF. The CDR3 region has the DNA TGCAGTGCTAGAGATGCCGTGACAGGGGGGCGGTCCACCGGGGAGCTGTTTTTT.

V is TRBV27 and J is TRBJ2-3; a weak D match, TRBD1 (6 bases). The CDR3 has 16 amino acids. From germline, CDR1 is MNHEY and CDR2 SMNVEV (reference sequence). Trimming removed 7 bases from V and 6 bases from J, with 23 bases in between. The CDR3: CASTPARGYVKDTQYF. CDR3 coding DNA: TGTGCCAGCACCCCAGCCAGGGGATACGTGAAGGATACGCAGTATTTT.

The rearrangement uses TRBV2 and TRBJ2-5; 13 positions match TRBD2. The CDR3 loop spans 12 amino acids. Per germline, CDR1 SNHLY and CDR2 FYNNEI. J gave up 9 bases and V 6 bases, and 1 base lay outside the gene matches. This chain's CDR3 is CASRLAGGAQYF. The CDR3 DNA reads as TGTGCCAGCAGACTAGCGGGGGGGGCCCAGTACTTC.

The chain links TRBV7-2 to TRBJ2-7; D may be TRBD1 (6 bases). The CDR3 is made up of 13 amino acids. V gave up 8 bases and J gave up 4 bases, with 15 bases separating them. Germline CDR1 is SGHTA and CDR2 is FQGNSA. The CDR3 is CASGSRTAYEQYF. DNA of the CDR3: TGTGCCAGCGGCTCCCGGACAGCTTACGAGCAGTACTTC.

The chain employs TRBV6-4 and TRBJ1-5; D may be TRBD1 (6 bases). Trimming pared 3 bases from V and 1 base from J, leaving 10 bases between. CDR1 MRHNA and CDR2 SNTAGT come from the germline V gene. The CDR3 length is 15 residues. The CDR3 here is CASSEEGGSNQPQHF. Written as DNA, the CDR3 is TGTGCCAGCAGTGAGGAAGGGGGAAGCAATCAGCCCCAGCATTTT.

V gene TRBV15 combines with J gene TRBJ2-1; 10 bases align to TRBD2. V shed 0 bases, J shed 6 bases, and the junction held 8 bases outside the gene matches. There are 17 residues in the CDR3. Germline CDR1 and CDR2: LNHNV and YYDKDF (reference sequence). For the CDR3, the DNA is TGTGCCACCAGCAGAGATCCGGATCTAGCGGGAGTCAATGAGCAGTTCTTC. This codes for CATSRDPDLAGVNEQFF.

This rearrangement joins TRBV20-1 to TRBJ1-5; maybe TRBD1 (6 bases). CDR1 is DFQATT and CDR2 is SNEGSKA in the germline V gene (reference sequence). This CDR3 spans 13 amino acids. V was shortened by 5 bases and J by 9 bases, with 17 bases between the two germline ends. The CDR3 reads CSASQTGVRPQHF. The CDR3 nucleotides are TGCAGTGCTTCCCAGACAGGTGTGCGGCCCCAGCATTTT.

The V gene is TRBV20-1, the J gene TRBJ1-1, with TRBD1 matching over 7 bases. CDR1 is DFQATT, CDR2 SNEGSKA, per germline (reference sequence). Trimming cost V 6 bases and J 0 bases; bases outside gene matches: 7. The CDR3 covers 14 residues. DNA of the CDR3: TGCAGTGCGATCCGGGACAGCATGAACACTGAAGCTTTCTTT. It yields the protein CSAIRDSMNTEAFF.

V is TRBV20-1 and J is TRBJ2-1; TRBD2 agrees at 10 bases. Trimming took 3 bases from V and 7 from J; bases not matched to a gene: 9. CDR3 length equals 15 residues. Germline CDR1 reads DFQATT; CDR2 reads SNEGSKA (reference sequence). The CDR3 nucleotides are TGCAGTGCTAGGCTAGCGGGGGCCCTCGAGAATGAGCAGTTCTTC. Translating it yields CSARLAGALENEQFF.

The rearrangement joins TRBV20-1 to TRBJ2-7; no reliable D call. V was trimmed by 3 bases and J by 2 bases, leaving 8 bases between them. Germline-derived CDR1 and CDR2 are DFQATT and SNEGSKA (reference sequence). CDR3 length equals 12 residues. The CDR3: CSARKETYEQYF. CDR3 bases: TGCAGTGCTAGGAAAGAGACCTACGAGCAGTACTTC.

This clonotype has just a few counts. The rearrangement links TRBV10-1 to TRBJ2-3; 9 bases line up with TRBD2. V lost 4 bases to trimming and J lost 8 bases; unmatched junction nucleotides: 7. CDR1 WNHNN and CDR2 SYGVQD come from the germline V gene (reference sequence). The CDR3 totals 14 residues. The CDR3 reads CASSAGTSRGTQYF. The CDR3 DNA follows: TGCGCCAGCAGTGCCGGGACTAGCAGGGGTACGCAGTATTTT.

The rearrangement links TRBV28 to TRBJ1-1; D uncertain. CDR3 length: 13 residues. V was cut by 6 bases and J by 1 base, with 9 bases left in between. CDR1 is MDHEN and CDR2 is SYDVKM in the germline V gene. The CDR3 nucleotides read TGTGCCAGCAGCCCCCCTGGGAACACTGAAGCTTTCTTT. This encodes CASSPPGNTEAFF. Using reference TRBV28 and TRBJ1-1 for the parts outside the CDR3, the full variable domain is DVKVTQSSRYLVKRTGEKVFLECVQDMDHENMFWYRQDPGLGLRLIYFSYDVKMKEKGDIPEGYSVSREKKERFSLILESASTNQTSMYLCASSPPGNTEAFFGQGTRLTVV.

This chain joins TRBV6-1 and TRBJ1-2; D not certain. The CDR3 spans 11 residues. V was cut by 11 bases and J by 8 bases, with 15 bases left in between. Germline V gene data show CDR1 as MNHNS and CDR2 as SASEGT. The DNA for the CDR3 is TGTGCCGCCAAAGGTGGCGGAGGCTACACCTTC. Translation gives CAAKGGGGYTF.

The genes are TRBV7-8 and TRBJ1-1; 10 bases fit TRBD1. V lost 1 base and J lost 5; bases outside the gene matches: 13. The germline V gene encodes CDR1 SGHVS and CDR2 FQNEAQ. The CDR3 has 18 residues. Here the CDR3 reads CASSLGARGDRGLTEAFF. CDR3 sequence (DNA): TGTGCCAGCAGCTTAGGGGCCCGGGGAGACAGGGGGCTAACTGAAGCTTTCTTT.

This clonotype has only a few counts. The rearrangement joins TRBV21-1 to TRBJ1-1. TRBV21-1 constitutes a pseudogene. The CDR3 has 12 amino acids. The CDR3 coding sequence is TGTGCCAGCAGCCAGGTGTACCCTGAAGCTTTCTTT. Translating it yields CASSQVYPEAFF.

V and J are TRBV24-1 and TRBJ2-3, with D maybe TRBD1 (5 bases). Germline-derived CDR1 and CDR2 are KGHDR and SFDVKD. CDR3 length: 13 amino acids. V was clipped by 9 bases and J by 3 bases, with 12 bases between them. CDR3 amino acids: CATQGSGTDTQYF. In DNA, the CDR3 is TGTGCCACCCAGGGCTCCGGGACAGATACGCAGTATTTT.

The genes are TRBV24-1 and TRBJ1-2; 9 bases are a match to TRBD1. Per the germline V gene, CDR1 is KGHDR and CDR2 is SFDVKD. This CDR3 is 14 amino acids long. The J segment lost 6 bases and the V segment lost 4 bases, leaving 5 bases of the junction unmatched. CDR3 region: CATSEPGQGNGYTF. The CDR3 region has the DNA TGTGCCACCAGTGAGCCCGGACAGGGGAATGGCTACACCTTC.

The sample holds a few counts of this clonotype. The gene calls are TRBV4-1 and TRBJ1-2; TRBD1 might be the D (5 bases). The CDR3 has 15 residues. Germline V gene sequence: CDR1 MGHRA, CDR2 YSYEKL. Trimming removed 0 bases at V and 9 bases at J, with 17 bases between. Written as DNA, the CDR3 is TGCGCCAGCAGCCAAGATTCGGCGGGGCGGGGGAGCTACACCTTC. This sequence encodes CASSQDSAGRGSYTF.

This clonotype was found a few times. J is TRBJ2-3 and V is TRBV20-1; no reliable D call. Per germline, CDR1 DFQATT and CDR2 SNEGSKA (reference sequence). V was shortened by 2 bases and J by 4 bases, with 10 bases between the two germline ends. This CDR3 spans 13 amino acids. The CDR3 DNA is TGCAGTGCTAGACAGAACAGTGCAGATACGCAGTATTTT. Its protein product is CSARQNSADTQYF.

Only a few counts were recorded for this clonotype. For the CDR3, the DNA is TGCAGTGAAAGGGACCCCCCCAAGAGCGAAAGGGCCGGACAGCCCCAGCATTTT. This encodes CSERDPPKSERAGQPQHF. This chain connects TRBV20-1 to TRBJ1-5, with a weak D call TRBD1 (5 bases). Germline-derived CDR1 and CDR2 are DFQATT and SNEGSKA (reference sequence). The germline V and J ends were trimmed by 7 bases and 7 bases, with 32 bases remaining between them. This CDR3 comprises 18 residues.

The V gene is TRBV20-1, the J gene TRBJ2-2; D may be TRBD1 (6 bases). This CDR3 is 13 amino acids long. V gave up 5 bases and J gave up 6 bases, with 13 bases separating them. From germline, CDR1 is DFQATT and CDR2 SNEGSKA (reference sequence). The CDR3 DNA reads as TGCAGTGCTCGAACAGGGTTGGCCGGGGAGCTGTTTTTT. Its protein is CSARTGLAGELFF.

This chain joins TRBV11-2 and TRBJ1-1; the D is unclear. Germline V CDR1 and CDR2: SGHAT, FQNNGV. V was shortened by 5 bases and J by 2 bases, with 12 bases between the two germline ends. The CDR3 length is 14 residues. In nucleotides, the CDR3 is TGTGCCAGCAGCCCAGGACTGCTTAACACTGAAGCTTTCTTT. It yields the protein CASSPGLLNTEAFF. The variable domain in full, completed from reference TRBV11-2 and TRBJ1-1, reads EAGVAQSPRYKIIEKRQSVAFWCNPISGHATLYWYQQILGQGPKLLIQFQNNGVVDDSQLPKDRFSAERLKGVDSTLKIQPAKLEDSAVYLCASSPGLLNTEAFFGQGTRLTVV.

This chain joins TRBV21-1 and TRBJ1-1; the D call of TRBD1 is as the table states it, not checked on the DNA. TRBV21-1 is a known pseudogene. The CDR3 extends over 16 amino acids. The DNA for the CDR3 is TGTGCCAGCAGCAAAGGGCGGGCGGTCCAGAACACTGAAGCTTTCTTT. It is translated as CASSKGRAVQNTEAFF.

This sequence joins TRBV27 and TRBJ2-7; 8 positions match TRBD2. The CDR3 runs 11 residues. Looked up from germline, CDR1 is MNHEY and CDR2 is SMNVEV (reference sequence). The V and J ends lost 10 bases and 4 bases, in that order; junction bases with no gene match: 3. CDR3 DNA sequence: TGTGCCACATTAGCGGGATACGAGCAGTACTTC. It specifies CATLAGYEQYF.

This sequence joins TRBV25-1 and TRBJ1-1; D gene uncertain. Per the germline V gene, CDR1 is MGHDK and CDR2 is SYGVNS. This CDR3 is 11 amino acids long. V was shortened by 4 bases and J by 5 bases, with 5 bases between the two germline ends. CDR3 coding DNA: TGTGCCAGCAGTGTTCGGACTGAAGCTTTCTTT. The encoded protein is CASSVRTEAFF.

The V and J genes are TRBV11-3 and TRBJ2-3; the D is unclear. The CDR3 consists of 15 residues. Per germline, CDR1 SGHNT and CDR2 YENEEA. Trimming removed 1 base at V and 3 bases at J, with 11 bases between. The DNA for the CDR3 is TGTGCCAGCAGCTTAGGGCCTATTGGGACAGATACGCAGTATTTT. It codes for CASSLGPIGTDTQYF.

The chain links TRBV5-4 to TRBJ1-1; D is unresolved. Trimming removed 1 base from V and 11 bases from J, with 12 bases in between. The CDR3 length is 12 residues. Germline lookup yields CDR1 SGHNT and CDR2 YYREEE (reference sequence). This CDR3 reads CASSLLPGEAFF. CDR3 coding DNA: TGTGCCAGCAGCTTGCTTCCCGGCGAGGCTTTCTTT.

This chain connects TRBV11-2 to TRBJ1-2; a possible D gene is TRBD1 (5 bases). The V gene lost 3 bases and the J gene lost 5 bases, with 7 bases spanning the gap. The germline V gene has CDR1 SGHAT and CDR2 FQNNGV. This CDR3 has 12 residues. The CDR3 loop reads CASSFRGYGYTF. The CDR3 DNA follows: TGTGCCAGCAGCTTTAGGGGATATGGCTACACCTTC.